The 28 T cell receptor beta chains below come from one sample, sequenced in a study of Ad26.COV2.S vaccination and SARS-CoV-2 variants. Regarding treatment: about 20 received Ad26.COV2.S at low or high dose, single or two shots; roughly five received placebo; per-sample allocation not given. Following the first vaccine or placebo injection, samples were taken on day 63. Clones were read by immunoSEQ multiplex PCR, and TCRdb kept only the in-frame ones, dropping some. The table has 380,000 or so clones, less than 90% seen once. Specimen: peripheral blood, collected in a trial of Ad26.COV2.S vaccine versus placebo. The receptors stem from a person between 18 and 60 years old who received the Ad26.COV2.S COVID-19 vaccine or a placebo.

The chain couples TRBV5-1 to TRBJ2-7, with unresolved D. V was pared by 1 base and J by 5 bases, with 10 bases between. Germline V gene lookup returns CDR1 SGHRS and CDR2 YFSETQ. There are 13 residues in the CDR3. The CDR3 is CASSLNQDNEQYF. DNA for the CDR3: TGCGCCAGCAGCTTGAATCAAGACAACGAGCAGTACTTC.

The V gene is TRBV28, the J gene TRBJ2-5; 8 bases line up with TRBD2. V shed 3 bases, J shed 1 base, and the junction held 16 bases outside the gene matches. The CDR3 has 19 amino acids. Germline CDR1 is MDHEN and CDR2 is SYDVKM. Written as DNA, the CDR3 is TGTGCCAGCAGTTTCCCCCCGTGGGTTAGCGGGGTGATCCAAGAGACCCAGTACTTC. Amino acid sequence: CASSFPPWVSGVIQETQYF.

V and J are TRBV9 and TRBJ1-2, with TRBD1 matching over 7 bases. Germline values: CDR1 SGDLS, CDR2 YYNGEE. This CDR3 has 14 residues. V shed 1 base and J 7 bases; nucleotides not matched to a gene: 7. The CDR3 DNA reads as TGTGCCAGCAGCGTAAGCGACAGGGCACGTGGCTACACCTTC. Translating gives CASSVSDRARGYTF.

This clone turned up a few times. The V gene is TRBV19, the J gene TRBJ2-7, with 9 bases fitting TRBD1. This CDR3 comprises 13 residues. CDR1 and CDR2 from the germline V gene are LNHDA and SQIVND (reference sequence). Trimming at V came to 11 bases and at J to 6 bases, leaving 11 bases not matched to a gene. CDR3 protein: CAAEPGQGGEQYF. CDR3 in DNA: TGTGCCGCAGAACCGGGACAGGGAGGCGAGCAGTACTTC.

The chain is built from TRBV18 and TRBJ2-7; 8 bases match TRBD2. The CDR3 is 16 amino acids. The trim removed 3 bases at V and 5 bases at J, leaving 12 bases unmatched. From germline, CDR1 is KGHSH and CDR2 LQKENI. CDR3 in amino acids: CASSPGLSGSPHEQYF. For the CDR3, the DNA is TGTGCCAGCTCACCCGGACTGAGCGGGAGCCCCCACGAGCAGTACTTC.

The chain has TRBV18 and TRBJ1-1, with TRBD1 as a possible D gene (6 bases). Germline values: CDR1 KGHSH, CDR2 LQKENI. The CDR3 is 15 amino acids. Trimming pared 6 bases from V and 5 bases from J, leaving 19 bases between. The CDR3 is CASSPEGGARTEAFF. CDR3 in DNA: TGTGCCAGCTCGCCGGAGGGGGGGGCGAGGACTGAAGCTTTCTTT.

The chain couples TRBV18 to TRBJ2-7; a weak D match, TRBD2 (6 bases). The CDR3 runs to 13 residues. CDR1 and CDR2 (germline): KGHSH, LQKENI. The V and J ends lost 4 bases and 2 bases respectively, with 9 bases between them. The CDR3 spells CASSRGTTYEQYF. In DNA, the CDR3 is TGTGCCAGCTCACGCGGGACCACCTACGAGCAGTACTTC.

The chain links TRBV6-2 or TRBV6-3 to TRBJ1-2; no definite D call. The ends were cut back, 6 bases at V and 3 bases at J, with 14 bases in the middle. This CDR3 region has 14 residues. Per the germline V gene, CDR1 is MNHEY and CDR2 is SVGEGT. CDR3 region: CASSPQGAYYGYTF. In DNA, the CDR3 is TGTGCCAGCAGCCCTCAAGGCGCCTACTATGGCTACACCTTC.

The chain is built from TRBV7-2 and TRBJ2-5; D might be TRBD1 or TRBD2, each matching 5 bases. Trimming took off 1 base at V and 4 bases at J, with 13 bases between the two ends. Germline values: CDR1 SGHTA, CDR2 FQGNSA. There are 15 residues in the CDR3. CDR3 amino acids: CASSLGRGFLETQYF. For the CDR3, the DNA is TGTGCCAGCAGCTTAGGTCGGGGCTTTCTAGAGACCCAGTACTTC.

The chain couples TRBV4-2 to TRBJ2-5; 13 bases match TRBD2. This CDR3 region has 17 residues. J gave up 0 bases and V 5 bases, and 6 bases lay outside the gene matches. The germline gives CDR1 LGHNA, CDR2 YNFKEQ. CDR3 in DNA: TGTGCCAGCAGCAACGGACTAGCGGGAGTTCACCAAGAGACCCAGTACTTC. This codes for CASSNGLAGVHQETQYF.

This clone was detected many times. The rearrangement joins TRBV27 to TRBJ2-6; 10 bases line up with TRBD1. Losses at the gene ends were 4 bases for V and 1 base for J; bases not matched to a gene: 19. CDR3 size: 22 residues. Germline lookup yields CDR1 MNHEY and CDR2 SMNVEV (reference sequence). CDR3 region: CASSSGQNFGQGGSSGANVLTF. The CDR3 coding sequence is TGTGCCAGCAGTTCTGGGCAAAATTTTGGACAGGGGGGTAGTTCTGGGGCCAACGTCCTGACTTTC.

The DNA for the CDR3 is TGTGCCAGCAGCCAAGAGGCCAGACTAAACACTGAAGCTTTCTTT. Its protein product is CASSQEARLNTEAFF. This sequence joins TRBV3-1 (or the pseudogene TRBV3-2) and TRBJ1-1, with D unresolved. The CDR3 spans 15 residues. V gave up 0 bases and J gave up 2 bases, with 10 bases separating them. Per germline, CDR1 LGHDT and CDR2 YNNKEL (reference sequence).

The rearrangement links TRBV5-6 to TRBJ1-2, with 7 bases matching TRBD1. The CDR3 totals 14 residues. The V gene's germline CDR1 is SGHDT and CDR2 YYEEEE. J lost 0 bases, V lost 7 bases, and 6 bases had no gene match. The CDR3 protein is CASGGDRANYGYTF. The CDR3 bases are TGTGCCAGCGGAGGAGACAGGGCTAACTATGGCTACACCTTC.

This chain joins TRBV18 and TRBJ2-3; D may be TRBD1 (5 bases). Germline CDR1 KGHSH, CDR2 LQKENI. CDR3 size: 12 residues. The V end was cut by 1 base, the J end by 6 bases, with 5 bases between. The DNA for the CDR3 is TGTGCCAGCTCACCACAGGGGGATACGCAGTATTTT. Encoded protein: CASSPQGDTQYF.

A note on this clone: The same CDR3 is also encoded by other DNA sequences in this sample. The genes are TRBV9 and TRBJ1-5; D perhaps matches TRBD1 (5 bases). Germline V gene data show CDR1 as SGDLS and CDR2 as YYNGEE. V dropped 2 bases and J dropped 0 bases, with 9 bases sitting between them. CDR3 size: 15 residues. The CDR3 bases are TGTGCCAGCAGCGTGGGGGAGGTTAGCAATCAGCCCCAGCATTTT. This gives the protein CASSVGEVSNQPQHF.

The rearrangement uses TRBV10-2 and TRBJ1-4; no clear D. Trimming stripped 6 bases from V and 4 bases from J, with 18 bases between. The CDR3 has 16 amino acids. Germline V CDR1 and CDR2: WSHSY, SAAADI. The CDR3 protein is CASSLRMGPINEKLFF. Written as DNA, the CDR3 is TGCGCCAGCAGCCTGAGGATGGGTCCGATTAATGAAAAACTGTTTTTT.

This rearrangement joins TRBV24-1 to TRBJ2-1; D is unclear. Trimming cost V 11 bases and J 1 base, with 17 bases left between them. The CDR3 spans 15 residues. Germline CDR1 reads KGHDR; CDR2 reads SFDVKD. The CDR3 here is CAKGPIHPSYNEQFF. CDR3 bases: TGTGCCAAAGGGCCAATCCACCCATCCTACAATGAGCAGTTCTTC.

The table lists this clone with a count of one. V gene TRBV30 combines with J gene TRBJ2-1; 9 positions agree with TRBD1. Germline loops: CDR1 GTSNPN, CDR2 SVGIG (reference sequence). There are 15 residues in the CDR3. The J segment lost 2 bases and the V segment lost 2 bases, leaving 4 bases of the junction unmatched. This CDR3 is CAWSPGQGTYNEQFF. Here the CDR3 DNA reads TGTGCCTGGAGTCCGGGACAGGGAACCTACAATGAGCAGTTCTTC.

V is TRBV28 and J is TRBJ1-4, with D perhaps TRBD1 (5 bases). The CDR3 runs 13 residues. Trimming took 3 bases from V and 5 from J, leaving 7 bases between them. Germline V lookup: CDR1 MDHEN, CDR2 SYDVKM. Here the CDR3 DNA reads TGTGCCAGCAGTTTGGGGGGAAATGAAAAACTGTTTTTT. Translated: CASSLGGNEKLFF.

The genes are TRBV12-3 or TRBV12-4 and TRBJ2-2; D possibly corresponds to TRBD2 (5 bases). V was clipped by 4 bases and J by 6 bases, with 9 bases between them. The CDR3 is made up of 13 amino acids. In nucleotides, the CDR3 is TGTGCCAGCAGTTACGGGGTCCCCGGGGAGCTGTTTTTT. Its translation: CASSYGVPGELFF.

The chain's CDR3 is CASSYADSRGYGYTF. CDR3 DNA: TGTGCCAGCAGTTACGCGGACAGCAGGGGCTATGGCTACACCTTC. The rearrangement joins TRBV6-2 or TRBV6-3 to TRBJ1-2; TRBD1 is a possible D gene (6 bases). Looked up from germline, CDR1 is MNHEY and CDR2 is SVGEGT. V dropped 2 bases and J dropped 4 bases, with 14 bases sitting between them. The CDR3 has 15 amino acids.

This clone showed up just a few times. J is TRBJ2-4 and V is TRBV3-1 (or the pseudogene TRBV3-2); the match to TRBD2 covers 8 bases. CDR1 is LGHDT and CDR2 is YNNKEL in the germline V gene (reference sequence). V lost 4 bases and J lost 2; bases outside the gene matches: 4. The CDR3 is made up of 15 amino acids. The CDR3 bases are TGTGCCAGCAGCCCCGGGGGGGTTTCCAAAAACATTCAGTACTTC. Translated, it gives CASSPGGVSKNIQYF.

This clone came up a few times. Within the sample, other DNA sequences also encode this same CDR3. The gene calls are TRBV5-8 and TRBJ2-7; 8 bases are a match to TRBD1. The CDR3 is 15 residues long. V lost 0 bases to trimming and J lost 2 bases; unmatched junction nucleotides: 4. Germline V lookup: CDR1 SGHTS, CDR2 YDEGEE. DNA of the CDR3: TGTGCCAGCAGCTTGGGACAGGGGCTAACCTACGAGCAGTACTTC. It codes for CASSLGQGLTYEQYF.

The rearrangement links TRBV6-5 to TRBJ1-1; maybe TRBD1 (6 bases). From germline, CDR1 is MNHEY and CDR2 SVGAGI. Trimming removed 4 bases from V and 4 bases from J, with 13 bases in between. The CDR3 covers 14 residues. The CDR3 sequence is CASSSPRRGTEAFF. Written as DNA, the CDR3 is TGTGCCAGCAGTTCCCCGCGCAGGGGCACTGAAGCTTTCTTT.

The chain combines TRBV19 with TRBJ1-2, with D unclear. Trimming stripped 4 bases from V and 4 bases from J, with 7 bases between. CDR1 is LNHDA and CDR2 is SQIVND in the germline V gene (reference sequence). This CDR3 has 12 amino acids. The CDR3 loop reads CASSRAFYGYTF. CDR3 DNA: TGTGCCAGTAGTAGGGCTTTCTATGGCTACACCTTC.

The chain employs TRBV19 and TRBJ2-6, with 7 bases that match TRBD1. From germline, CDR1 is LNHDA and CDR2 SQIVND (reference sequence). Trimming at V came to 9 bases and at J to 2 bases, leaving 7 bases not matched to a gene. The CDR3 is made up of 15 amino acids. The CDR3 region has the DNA TGTGCCAGCCGCGACAGGGAAGCTGGGGCCAACGTCCTGACTTTC. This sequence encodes CASRDREAGANVLTF.

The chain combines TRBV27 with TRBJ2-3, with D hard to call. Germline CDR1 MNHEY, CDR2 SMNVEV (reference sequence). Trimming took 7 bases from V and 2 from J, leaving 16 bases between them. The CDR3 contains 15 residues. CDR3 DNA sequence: TGTGCCAGCATGGAAGTCAGGCTCCACACAGATACGCAGTATTTT. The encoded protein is CASMEVRLHTDTQYF.

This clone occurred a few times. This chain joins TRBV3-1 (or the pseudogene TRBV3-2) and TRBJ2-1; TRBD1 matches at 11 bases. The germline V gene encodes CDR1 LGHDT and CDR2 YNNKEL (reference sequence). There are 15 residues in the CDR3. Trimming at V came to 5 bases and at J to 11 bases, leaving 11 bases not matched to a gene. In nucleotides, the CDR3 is TGTGCCAGCAGCTTGGGGACAGGGGGGACTGTTAAGCAGTTCTTC. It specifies CASSLGTGGTVKQFF.